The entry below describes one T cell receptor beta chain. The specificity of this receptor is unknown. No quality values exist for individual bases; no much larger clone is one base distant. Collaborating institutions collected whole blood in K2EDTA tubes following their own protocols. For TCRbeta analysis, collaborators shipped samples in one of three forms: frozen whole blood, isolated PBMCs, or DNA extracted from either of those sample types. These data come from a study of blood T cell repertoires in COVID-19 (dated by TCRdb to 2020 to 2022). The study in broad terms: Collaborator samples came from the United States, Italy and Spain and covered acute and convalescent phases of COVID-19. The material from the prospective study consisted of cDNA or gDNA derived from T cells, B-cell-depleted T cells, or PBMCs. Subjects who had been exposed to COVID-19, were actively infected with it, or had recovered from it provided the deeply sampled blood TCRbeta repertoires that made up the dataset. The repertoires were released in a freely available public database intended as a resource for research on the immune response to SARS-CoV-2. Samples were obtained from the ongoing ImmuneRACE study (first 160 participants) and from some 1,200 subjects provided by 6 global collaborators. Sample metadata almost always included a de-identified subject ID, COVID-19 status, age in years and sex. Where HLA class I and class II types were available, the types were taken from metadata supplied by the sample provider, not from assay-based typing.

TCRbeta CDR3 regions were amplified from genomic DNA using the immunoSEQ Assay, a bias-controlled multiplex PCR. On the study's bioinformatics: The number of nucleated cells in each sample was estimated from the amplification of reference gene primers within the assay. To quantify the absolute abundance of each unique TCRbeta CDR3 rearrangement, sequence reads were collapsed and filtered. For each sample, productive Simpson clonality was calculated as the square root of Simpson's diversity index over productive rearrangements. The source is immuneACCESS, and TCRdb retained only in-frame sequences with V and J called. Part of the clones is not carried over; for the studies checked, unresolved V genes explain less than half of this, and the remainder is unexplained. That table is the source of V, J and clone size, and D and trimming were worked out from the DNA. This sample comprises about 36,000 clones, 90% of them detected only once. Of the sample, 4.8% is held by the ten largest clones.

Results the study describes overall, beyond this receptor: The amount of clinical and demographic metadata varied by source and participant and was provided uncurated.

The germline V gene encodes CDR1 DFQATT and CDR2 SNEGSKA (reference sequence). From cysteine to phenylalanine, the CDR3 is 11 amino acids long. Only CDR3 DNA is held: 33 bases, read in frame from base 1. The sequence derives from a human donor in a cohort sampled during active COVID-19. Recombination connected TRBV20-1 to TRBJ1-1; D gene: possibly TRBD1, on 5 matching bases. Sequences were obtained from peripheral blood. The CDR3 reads CSRVTGTEAFF. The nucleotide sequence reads TGCAGCAGGGTGACGGGCACTGAAGCTTTCTTT.